The rows below give T cell receptor beta chains drawn from one sample of a study of a mutant IDH1 vaccine in newly diagnosed glioma. Their antigens remain unidentified. Here immunoSEQ multiplex PCR was the method, and the copy in TCRdb shows in-frame clones only, minus some. The profile shows about 24,000 clones, about four fifths of them singletons. Specimen: PBMCs, collected from a glioma patient whose treatment included an IDH1 peptide vaccine. The receptors here all came from a man aged 35 to 55 with glioma. Some clones in this sample may be carry-over from other donors' samples. Each CDR3 is given with its conserved first and last residue. The D gene is left open where the match is weak. For some rows the clone size is stated as once, few or many, or as a class when expanded; others skip it.

>TRBJ1-5|NA|NA|TRBV19
CASRGWESPHQPQHF
TGTGCCAGTAGGGGGTGGGAATCGCCGCATCAGCCCCAGCATTTT
>TRBJ1-4|NA|NA|TRBV7-9
CASSPPNNEKLFF
TGTGCCAGCAGTCCCCCCAATAATGAAAAACTGTTTTTT
>TRBJ1-1|NA|NA|TRBV5-1
CASSLTVWGGTEAFF
TGCGCCAGCAGCTTGACGGTGTGGGGGGGCACTGAAGCTTTCTTT
>TRBJ2-3|NA|NA|TRBV10-1
CASSERDGDTDTQYF
TGCGCCAGCAGTGAGAGGGACGGCGACACAGATACGCAGTATTTT
>TRBJ1-1|NA|NA|TRBV6-5
CASREQGGNTEAFF
TGTGCCAGCAGAGAACAGGGAGGGAACACTGAAGCTTTCTTT
>TRBJ1-5|NA|NA|TRBV19
CASSTPYGENQPQHF
TGTGCCAGTAGTACCCCCTATGGGGAAAATCAGCCCCAGCATTTT
>TRBJ1-3|TRBD1|few|TRBV9
CASSGPTTGGNTIYF
TGTGCCAGCAGCGGCCCGACGACAGGGGGCAACACCATATATTTT
>TRBJ1-5|NA|NA|TRBV6-1
CASSEAAGAAQPQHF
TGTGCCAGCAGTGAAGCGGCGGGGGCAGCTCAGCCCCAGCATTTT
>TRBJ2-7|TRBD1|NA|TRBV19
CASIGQGAGEQYF
TGTGCCAGTATCGGACAGGGGGCGGGCGAGCAGTACTTC
>TRBJ1-6|NA|NA|TRBV19
CASSIGQYNSPLHF
TGTGCCAGTAGTATAGGACAATATAATTCACCCCTCCACTTT
>TRBJ1-5|NA|NA|TRBV15
CATSRDRGTSAQHF
TGTGCCACCAGCAGAGACAGGGGAACCTCAGCCCAGCATTTT
>TRBJ2-7|NA|NA|TRBV4-1
CASSQEGRNRFSYEQYF
TGCGCCAGCAGCCAAGAAGGGCGCAACCGTTTTTCCTACGAGCAGTACTTC
>TRBJ1-1|NA|NA|TRBV5-1
CASSLVVRWTEAFF
TGCGCCAGCAGCTTGGTCGTAAGGTGGACTGAAGCTTTCTTT
>TRBJ2-7|TRBD1|NA|TRBV7-8
CASSLHGQGYEQYF
TGTGCCAGCAGCCTCCATGGACAGGGTTACGAGCAGTACTTC
>TRBJ2-7|TRBD1|NA|TRBV2
CASSEWDSSPEQYF
TGTGCCAGCAGTGAATGGGACAGTTCTCCCGAGCAGTACTTC
>TRBJ1-1|NA|NA|TRBV11-2
CASGGGPNTEAFF
TGTGCCAGCGGGGGAGGACCGAACACTGAAGCTTTCTTT
>TRBJ1-4|NA|NA|TRBV10-3
CAISESVQYNEKLFF
TGTGCCATCAGTGAGTCGGTCCAGTATAATGAAAAACTGTTTTTT
>TRBJ1-3|NA|NA|TRBV5-1
CASSLTGAGNTIYF
TGCGCCAGCAGCTTGACAGGTGCTGGAAACACCATATATTTT
>TRBJ2-3|TRBD2|NA|TRBV6-1
CASSELAGDTDTQYF
TGTGCCAGCAGTGAACTAGCGGGGGACACAGATACGCAGTATTTT
>TRBJ1-2|NA|once|TRBV7-8
CASSLARASRYGYTF
TGTGCCAGCAGCTTAGCTAGAGCCTCTAGGTATGGCTACACCTTC
>TRBJ1-6|NA|NA|TRBV4-2
CASSQGTTASLHF
TGTGCCAGCAGCCAGGGGACGACAGCGTCCCTCCACTTT
>TRBJ2-7|NA|NA|TRBV27
CASRGASSSYEQYF
TGTGCCAGCAGGGGGGCCTCCAGCTCCTACGAGCAGTACTTC
>TRBJ1-4|TRBD1|NA|TRBV4-1
CASSRPGQGVEKLFF
TGCGCCAGCAGCCGCCCCGGACAGGGGGTTGAAAAACTGTTTTTT
>TRBJ1-5|NA|once|TRBV5-5
CASSVVVSNQPQHF
TGTGCCAGCAGCGTGGTGGTTAGCAATCAGCCCCAGCATTTT
>TRBJ2-2|NA|NA|TRBV19
CASSMAVHTGELFF
TGTGCCAGTAGTATGGCAGTTCACACCGGGGAGCTGTTTTTT
>TRBJ2-1|TRBD2|NA|TRBV19
CASRSGGDYNEQFF
TGTGCCAGTAGAAGCGGGGGAGACTATAATGAGCAGTTCTTC
>TRBJ2-3|NA|NA|TRBV18
CASSPPGRPTDTQYF
TGTGCCAGCTCACCACCGGGCAGACCCACAGATACGCAGTATTTT
>TRBJ2-2|TRBD1|NA|TRBV7-3
CASSLMGQSTGELFF
TGTGCCAGCAGCTTAATGGGACAGAGCACCGGGGAGCTGTTTTTT
>TRBJ2-6|NA|NA|TRBV14
CASSQALAGANVLTF
TGTGCCAGCAGCCAAGCGCTTGCTGGGGCCAACGTCCTGACTTTC
>TRBJ1-2|TRBD1|NA|TRBV10-3
CAIRGDSHYGYTF
TGTGCCATCAGGGGGGACAGCCACTATGGCTACACCTTC
>TRBJ1-6|TRBD1|NA|TRBV5-1
CASSLEGQGQYSPLHF
TGCGCCAGCAGCTTGGAGGGACAGGGACAGTACTCACCCCTCCACTTT
>TRBJ1-4|NA|once|TRBV28
CASSRSNEKLFF
TGTGCCAGCAGCCGGTCTAATGAAAAACTGTTTTTT